The sequence of this T cell receptor (beta chain) was determined in a study of beta chain features in type 1 diabetes. This clone appeared a few times. The CDR3 is made up of 13 amino acids. Germline CDR1 and CDR2: LGHNA and YSLEER. V was trimmed by 1 base and J by 6 bases, leaving 10 bases between them. The sequenced template was cDNA made from the entire isolated RNA. Here immunoSEQ multiplex PCR was the method, and the copy in TCRdb shows in-frame clones only, minus some. This sample carries just over 600,000 clones, less than 20% of them seen once, and the ten largest clones take more than 0.08%. The chain is built from TRBV4-3 and TRBJ2-7; no clear D. The specimen was naive CD4+ T cells from blood. This clonotype was sampled from a young man in good health. The CDR3 reads CASSQGTPSEQYF. CDR3 bases: TGCGCCAGCAGCCAAGGGACCCCGTCCGAGCAGTACTTC.